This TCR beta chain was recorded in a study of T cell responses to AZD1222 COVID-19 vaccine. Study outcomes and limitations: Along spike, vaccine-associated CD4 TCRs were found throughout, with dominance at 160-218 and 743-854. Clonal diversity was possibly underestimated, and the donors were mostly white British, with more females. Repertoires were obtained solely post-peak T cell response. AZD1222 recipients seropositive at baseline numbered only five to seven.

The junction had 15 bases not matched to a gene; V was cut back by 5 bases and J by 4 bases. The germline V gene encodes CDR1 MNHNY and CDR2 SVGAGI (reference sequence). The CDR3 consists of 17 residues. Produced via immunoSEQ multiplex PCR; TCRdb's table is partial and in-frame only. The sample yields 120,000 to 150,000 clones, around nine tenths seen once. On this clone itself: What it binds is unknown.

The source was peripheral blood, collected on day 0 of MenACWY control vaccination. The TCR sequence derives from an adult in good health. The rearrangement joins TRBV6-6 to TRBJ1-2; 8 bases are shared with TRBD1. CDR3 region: CASSPRGGTGGSYGYTF. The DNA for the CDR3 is TGTGCCAGCAGTCCCCGGGGGGGCACAGGGGGTAGCTATGGCTACACCTTC.